The clone carrying this T cell receptor beta chain was observed at least ten times. Patients having uncontrolled infection, another autoimmune disease, pregnancy or lactation were not included. PBMCs stemmed from 8.5 to 10 ml fresh peripheral blood. The source of the sample is a study of T cells in Graves' hyperthyroidism and ophthalmopathy. The V and J ends lost 0 bases and 6 bases, in that order; junction bases with no gene match: 6. Germline V gives CDR1 DFQATT, CDR2 SNEGSKA (reference sequence). The CDR3 covers 16 residues. Template material for amplifying TCR beta CDR3 regions consisted of RNA transcripts. The HTBI primer set drove a first-round RT-PCR of the TCR CDR3. TCRdb passed the multiplex PCR reads through MiXCR, listing each CDR3 protein once. The sample lists a few hundred thousand distinct CDR3 sequences, around 15% occurring once.

Sequencing was performed on blood. The V gene is TRBV20-1, the J gene TRBJ2-3, with 13 bases matching TRBD2. This receptor was taken from a woman aged 40-49 years with Graves' ophthalmopathy. In nucleotides, the CDR3 is TGCAGTGCTAGAGAAGGACTAGCGGGAGTCGGGGATACGCAGTATTTT. It translates to CSAREGLAGVGDTQYF.